This T cell receptor beta chain was profiled in a study of cytomegalovirus exposure and HLA in healthy donors. A multiplex PCR was run with 60 Vbeta primers and 13 Jbeta primers. Sequencing was performed with immunoSEQ multiplex PCR; in TCRdb, only in-frame clones are kept and a portion is missing. The sample lists approximately 100,000 clones, under 85% seen once, with roughly 9.7% in the top ten. For this clone: Its antigen is unknown.

General study points: Being productive about 87% or about 30% of the time was typical of most TCR beta V segments in an earlier analysis. Researchers reported that a few CMV-associated chains were confirmed in vitro as CMV antigen-specific.

Germline V gene data show CDR1 as MNHEY and CDR2 as SMNVEV (reference sequence). The J segment lost 6 bases and the V segment lost 5 bases, leaving 12 bases of the junction unmatched. There are 15 residues in the CDR3. Sequencing input: PBMCs. The source is a man in his forties or fifties in good health and CMV-seropositive. V is TRBV27 and J is TRBJ1-1; TRBD1 matches 7 bases. CDR3 in DNA: TGTGCCAGCAGTACCACGACAGGGATATGGGCTGAAGCTTTCTTT. Protein product: CASSTTTGIWAEAFF.